The 8 T cell receptor beta chains listed next were all sequenced from one sample in a study of cytomegalovirus exposure and HLA in healthy donors. Vbeta (60) and Jbeta (13) primers were used in the PCR. Sequencing was performed with immunoSEQ multiplex PCR; in TCRdb, only in-frame clones are kept and a portion is missing. The data contain approximately 170,000 clones, almost 75% of them singletons. The sequencing input was PBMCs. The receptors were gathered from a young woman in good health and CMV-seropositive.

This clone was recorded only once. The CDR3 DNA is TGTGCCAGCAGCCGCCCTCTCTCGAGTTCTATATCTGGCTACACCTTC. This codes for CASSRPLSSSISGYTF. The chain employs TRBV11-2 and TRBJ1-2; D is ambiguous. CDR1 is SGHAT, CDR2 FQNNGV, per germline. Deletions cut 5 bases from V and 7 bases from J, with 23 bases between. This CDR3 contains 16 residues.

The CDR3 DNA is TGTGCCAGCAGCTTGGGGGGCTCCGTTCGCTACGAGCAGTACTTC. This translates into CASSLGGSVRYEQYF. The genes are TRBV5-4 and TRBJ2-7; D is possibly TRBD1 (5 bases). Trimming pared 0 bases from V and 3 bases from J, leaving 13 bases between. CDR1 is SGHNT, CDR2 YYREEE, per germline (reference sequence). The CDR3 has 15 amino acids.

This clone was counted between two and nine times. This sequence joins TRBV7-8 and TRBJ1-6; perhaps TRBD1 as D (6 bases). The CDR3 loop spans 15 amino acids. Germline V gene sequence: CDR1 SGHVS, CDR2 FQNEAQ. V shed 5 bases and J shed 6 bases, with 14 bases lying between them. The CDR3 nucleotides read TGTGCCAGCAGCCCCGGGGCGGGGGCTAATTCACCCCTCCACTTT. Translating gives CASSPGAGANSPLHF.

This clone showed up just once. The V call is TRBV2, the J call TRBJ2-7; D uncertain. Trimming removed 1 base from V and 6 bases from J, with 7 bases in between. Germline V CDR1 and CDR2: SNHLY, FYNNEI. This CDR3 is built from 12 residues. The CDR3 region is CASSEGRLEQYF. DNA of the CDR3: TGTGCCAGCAGTGAAGGTAGACTCGAGCAGTACTTC.

The genes are TRBV7-3 and TRBJ2-1; TRBD2 aligns across 7 bases. Per the germline V gene, CDR1 is SGHTA and CDR2 is FQGTGA. Losses at the gene ends were 4 bases for V and 5 bases for J; bases not matched to a gene: 2. This CDR3 is 13 amino acids long. CDR3 in DNA: TGTGCCAGCAGCTCAACTAGCGACAATGAGCAGTTCTTC. Translation gives CASSSTSDNEQFF.

Concerning this clone: The junction differs from germline at one of its ends, possibly a read error. V is TRBV29-1 and J is TRBJ1-4; 7 bases match TRBD1. The length of the CDR3 is 14 residues. The germline V gene has CDR1 SQVTM and CDR2 ANQGSEA. CDR3 protein: CSVVLGTENEKLLF. CDR3 in DNA: TGCAGCGTTGTTTTAGGGACAGAAAATGAAAAACTGCTTTTT.

The chain carries TRBV7-2 and TRBJ1-2; 7 bases map to TRBD1. This CDR3 is 13 amino acids long. V lost 5 bases and J lost 4; bases outside the gene matches: 4. CDR1 and CDR2 (germline): SGHTA, FQGNSA. The CDR3 protein is CASSSTGAYGYTF. As DNA, the CDR3 is TGTGCCAGCAGCAGTACAGGGGCCTATGGCTACACCTTC.

The CDR3 loop is CASSESRGTYEQYF. The CDR3 coding sequence is TGTGCCAGCAGTGAATCTCGGGGAACCTACGAGCAGTACTTC. This chain joins TRBV2 and TRBJ2-7, with D maybe TRBD2 (5 bases). Trimming stripped 2 bases from V and 2 bases from J, with 10 bases between. The CDR3 is 14 residues long. Germline assignment: CDR1 SNHLY and CDR2 FYNNEI. Full variable domain (remainder filled in from reference TRBV2 and TRBJ2-7): EPEVTQTPSHQVTQMGQEVILRCVPISNHLYFYWYRQILGQKVEFLVSFYNNEISEKSEIFDDQFSVERPDGSNFTLKIRSTKLEDSAMYFCASSESRGTYEQYFGPGTRLTVT.